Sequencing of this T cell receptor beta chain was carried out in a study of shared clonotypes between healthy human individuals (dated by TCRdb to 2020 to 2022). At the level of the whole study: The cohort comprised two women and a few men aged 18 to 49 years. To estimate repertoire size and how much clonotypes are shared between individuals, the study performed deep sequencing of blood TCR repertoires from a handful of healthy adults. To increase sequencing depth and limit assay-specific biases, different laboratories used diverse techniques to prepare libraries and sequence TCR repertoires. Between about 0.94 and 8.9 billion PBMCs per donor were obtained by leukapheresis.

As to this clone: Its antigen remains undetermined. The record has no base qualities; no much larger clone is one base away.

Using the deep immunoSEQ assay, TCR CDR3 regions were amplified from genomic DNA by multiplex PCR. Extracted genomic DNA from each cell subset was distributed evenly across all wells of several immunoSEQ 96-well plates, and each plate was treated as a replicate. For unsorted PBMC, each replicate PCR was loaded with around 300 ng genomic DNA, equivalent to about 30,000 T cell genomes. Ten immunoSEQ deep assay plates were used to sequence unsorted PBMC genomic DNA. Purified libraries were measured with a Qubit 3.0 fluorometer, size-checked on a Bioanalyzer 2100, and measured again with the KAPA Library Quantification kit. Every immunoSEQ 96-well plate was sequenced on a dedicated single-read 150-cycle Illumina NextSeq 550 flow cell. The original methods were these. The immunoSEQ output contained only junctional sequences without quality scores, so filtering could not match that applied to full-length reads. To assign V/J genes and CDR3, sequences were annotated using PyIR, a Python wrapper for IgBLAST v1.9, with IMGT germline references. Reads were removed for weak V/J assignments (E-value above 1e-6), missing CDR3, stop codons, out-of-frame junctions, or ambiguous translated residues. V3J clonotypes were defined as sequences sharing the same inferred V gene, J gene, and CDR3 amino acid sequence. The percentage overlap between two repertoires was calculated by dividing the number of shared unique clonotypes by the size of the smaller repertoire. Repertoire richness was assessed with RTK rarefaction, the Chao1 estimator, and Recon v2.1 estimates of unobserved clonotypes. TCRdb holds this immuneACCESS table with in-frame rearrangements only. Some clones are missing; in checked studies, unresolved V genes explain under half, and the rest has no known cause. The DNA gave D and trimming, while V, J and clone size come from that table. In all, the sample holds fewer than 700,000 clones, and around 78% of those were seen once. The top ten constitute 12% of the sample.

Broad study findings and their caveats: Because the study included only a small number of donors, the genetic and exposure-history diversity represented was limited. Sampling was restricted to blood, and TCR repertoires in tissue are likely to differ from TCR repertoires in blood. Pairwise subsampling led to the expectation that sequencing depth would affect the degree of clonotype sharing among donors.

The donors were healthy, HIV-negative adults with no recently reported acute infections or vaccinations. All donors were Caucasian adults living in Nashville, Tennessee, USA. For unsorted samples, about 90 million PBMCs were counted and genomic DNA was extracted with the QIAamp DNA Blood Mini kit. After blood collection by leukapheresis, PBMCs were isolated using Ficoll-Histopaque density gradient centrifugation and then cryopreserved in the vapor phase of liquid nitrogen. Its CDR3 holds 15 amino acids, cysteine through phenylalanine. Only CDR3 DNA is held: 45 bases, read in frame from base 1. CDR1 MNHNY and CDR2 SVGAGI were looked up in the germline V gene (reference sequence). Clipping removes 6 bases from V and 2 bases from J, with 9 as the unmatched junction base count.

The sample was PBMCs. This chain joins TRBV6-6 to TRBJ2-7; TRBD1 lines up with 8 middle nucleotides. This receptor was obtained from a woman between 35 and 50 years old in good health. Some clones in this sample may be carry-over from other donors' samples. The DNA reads TGTGCCAGCAGCCACCACGGACAGGGTACCTACGAGCAGTACTTC. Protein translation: CASSHHGQGTYEQYF.